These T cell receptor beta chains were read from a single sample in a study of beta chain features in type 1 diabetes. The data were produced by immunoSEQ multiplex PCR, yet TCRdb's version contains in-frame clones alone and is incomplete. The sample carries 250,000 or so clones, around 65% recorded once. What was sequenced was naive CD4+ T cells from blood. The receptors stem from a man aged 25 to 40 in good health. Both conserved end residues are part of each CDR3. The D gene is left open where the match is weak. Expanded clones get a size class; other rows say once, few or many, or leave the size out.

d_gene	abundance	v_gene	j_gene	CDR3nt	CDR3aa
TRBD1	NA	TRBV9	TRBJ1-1	TGTGCCAGCAGCCCCGGACAGGGGTTGAACACTGAAGCTTTCTTT	CASSPGQGLNTEAFF
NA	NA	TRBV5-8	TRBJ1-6	TGTGCCAGCAGCCAACGGGTTGACTCACCCCTCCACTTT	CASSQRVDSPLHF
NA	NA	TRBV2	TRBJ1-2	TGTGCCAGCAAGAGAGGGGATTATGGCTACACCTTC	CASKRGDYGYTF
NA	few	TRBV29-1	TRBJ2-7	TGCAGCGTGAGGACTTCCTACGAGCAGTACTTC	CSVRTSYEQYF
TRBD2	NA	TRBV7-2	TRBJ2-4	TGTGCCAGCAGGCTAGCGGGAAACAAAAACATTCAGTACTTC	CASRLAGNKNIQYF
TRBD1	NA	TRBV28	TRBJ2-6	TGTGCCAGCAGTTCACCCGGACAGGGCGCTGGGGCCAACGTCCTGACTTTC	CASSSPGQGAGANVLTF
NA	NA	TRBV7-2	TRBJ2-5	TGTGCCAGCAGCTCCCTGGGCGAGACCCAGTACTTC	CASSSLGETQYF
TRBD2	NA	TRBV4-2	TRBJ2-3	TGTGCCAGCAGCCAAGATCGGGGACTAGGTCGAGATACGCAGTATTTT	CASSQDRGLGRDTQYF
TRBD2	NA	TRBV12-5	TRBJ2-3	TGTGCTAGTGGGACACTAGCGGGGGGTTCCACAGATACGCAGTATTTT	CASGTLAGGSTDTQYF
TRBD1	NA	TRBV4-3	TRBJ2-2	TGCGCCAGCAGCCCGGGACAGGGTCGAAGCACCGGGGAGCTGTTTTTT	CASSPGQGRSTGELFF
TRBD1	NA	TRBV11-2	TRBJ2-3	TGTGCCAGCGGCCCAGGGACAGATGGAGATACGCAGTATTTT	CASGPGTDGDTQYF
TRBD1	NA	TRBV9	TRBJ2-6	TGTGCCAGCAGCGTAGAGGGTGGGGACAGTCCCCACTCTGGGGCCAACGTCCTGACTTTC	CASSVEGGDSPHSGANVLTF
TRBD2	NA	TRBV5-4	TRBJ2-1	TGTGCCAGCAGCTTCCTTAGCGGGGCAAGCTCCTACAATGAGCAGTTCTTC	CASSFLSGASSYNEQFF
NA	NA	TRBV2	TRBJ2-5	TGTGCCAGCAGGACCGACAGGATTCTAGAGACCCAGTACTTC	CASRTDRILETQYF
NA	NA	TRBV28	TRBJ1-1	TGTGCCAGCAGCCCAGCGCGGCTCGGCACTGAAGCTTTCTTT	CASSPARLGTEAFF
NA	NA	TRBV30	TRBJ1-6	TGTGCCTGGAGTGTTCCGGGCACCCTCCACTTT	CAWSVPGTLHF
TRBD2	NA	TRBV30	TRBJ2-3	TGTGCCAGAACTAGCGGGACCTCCACAGATACGCAGTATTTT	CARTSGTSTDTQYF
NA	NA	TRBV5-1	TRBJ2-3	TGCGCCAGTAAGGTTACGGGAGTAGCAGATACGCAGTATTTT	CASKVTGVADTQYF
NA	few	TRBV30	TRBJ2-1	TGTGCCTGGAGTCGGGATCCTTACAATGAGCAGTTCTTC	CAWSRDPYNEQFF
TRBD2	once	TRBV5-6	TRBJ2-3	TGTGCCAGCAGTACGCGGGGGGTGACAGATACGCAGTATTTT	CASSTRGVTDTQYF
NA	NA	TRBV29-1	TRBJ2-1	TGCAGCGTTGGCGAGAGCTCCTACAATGAGCAGTTCTTC	CSVGESSYNEQFF
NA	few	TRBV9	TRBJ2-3	TGTGCCAGCAACGCGGATCGCACAGATACGCAGTATTTT	CASNADRTDTQYF
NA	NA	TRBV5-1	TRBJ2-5	TGCGCCAGCAGCGGGAGGCAAGAGACCCAGTACTTC	CASSGRQETQYF
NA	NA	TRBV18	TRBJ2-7	TGTGCCAGCTCACCACCGGAAGGGACCTACGAGCAGTACTTC	CASSPPEGTYEQYF
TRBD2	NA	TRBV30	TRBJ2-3	TGTGCCTGGTCCGGGACTAGCGGCACAAATACGCAGTATTTT	CAWSGTSGTNTQYF
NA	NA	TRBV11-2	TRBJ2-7	TGTGCCAGCAGCCGGGGCAGGGGCGATAAACTATACTACGAGCAGTACTTC	CASSRGRGDKLYYEQYF
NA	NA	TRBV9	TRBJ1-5	TGTGCCAGCTTACACCTGGGGGTAAGCAATCAGCCCCAGCATTTT	CASLHLGVSNQPQHF
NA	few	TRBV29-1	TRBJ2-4	TGCAGCGTTGTTGTAAGGGGTCAGGGAGCCAAAAACATTCAGTACTTC	CSVVVRGQGAKNIQYF
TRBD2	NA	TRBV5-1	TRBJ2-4	TGCGCCAGCAGTCGACTAGCGGAAAACATTCAGTACTTC	CASSRLAENIQYF
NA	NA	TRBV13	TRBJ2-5	TGTGCCAGCAGCCCCCGGCCGGAAGAGACCCAGTACTTC	CASSPRPEETQYF
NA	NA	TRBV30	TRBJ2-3	TGTGCCTGCCGGGGGGCCGGCGCAGATACGCAGTATTTT	CACRGAGADTQYF
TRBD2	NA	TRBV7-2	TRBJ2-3	TGTGCCAGCAGCCCACAAGCGGGAGGAACGGATACGCAGTATTTT	CASSPQAGGTDTQYF
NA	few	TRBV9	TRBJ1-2	TGTGCCAGCAGCGCGAGGGAGAGAAACTATGGCTACACCTTC	CASSARERNYGYTF
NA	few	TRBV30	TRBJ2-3	TGTGCCTGGGGACTTCCCTACACAGATACGCAGTATTTT	CAWGLPYTDTQYF
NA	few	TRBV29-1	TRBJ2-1	TGCAGCGTTCTCCAGGGCGAGGAGCAGTTCTTC	CSVLQGEEQFF
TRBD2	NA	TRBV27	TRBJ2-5	TGTGCCAGCAGGTTTATCACTAGCGGGAAAGAGACCCAGTACTTC	CASRFITSGKETQYF
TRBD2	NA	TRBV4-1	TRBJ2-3	TGCGCCAGCAGCCAGGGAATAGCGGGAGTCAGAACAGATACGCAGTATTTT	CASSQGIAGVRTDTQYF
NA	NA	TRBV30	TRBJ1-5	TGTGCCTGGAGTTATGATAGCAATCAGCCCCAGCATTTT	CAWSYDSNQPQHF
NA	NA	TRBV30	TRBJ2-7	TGTGCCTGCACGGGCGACTACGAGCAGTACTTC	CACTGDYEQYF
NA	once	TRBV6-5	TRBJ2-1	TGTGCCAGCACTCACAAGAGGGGAAATGAGCAGTTCTTC	CASTHKRGNEQFF
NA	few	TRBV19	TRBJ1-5	TGTGCCAGTAGTACCAGGGTGAGCAATCAGCCCCAGCATTTT	CASSTRVSNQPQHF
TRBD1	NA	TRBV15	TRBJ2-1	TGTGCCACCAGCAGTCGCAGGACAGGAACCGTCTACAATGAGCAGTTCTTC	CATSSRRTGTVYNEQFF
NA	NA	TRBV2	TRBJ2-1	TGTGCCAGCAGAGTCCTCCCAGGAAGCGAGCAGTTCTTC	CASRVLPGSEQFF
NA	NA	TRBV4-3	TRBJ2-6	TGCGCCAGCAGCCCTAAACGGGGCTGGTTGAGCTCTGGGGCCAACGTCCTGACTTTC	CASSPKRGWLSSGANVLTF
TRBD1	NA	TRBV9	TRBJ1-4	TGTGCCAGCAGCGCAACCCTACAGGGGTCTGAAGAAAAACTGTTTTTT	CASSATLQGSEEKLFF
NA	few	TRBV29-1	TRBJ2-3	TGCAGCGTTAGCGGACAACCCCGCACAGATACGCAGTATTTT	CSVSGQPRTDTQYF